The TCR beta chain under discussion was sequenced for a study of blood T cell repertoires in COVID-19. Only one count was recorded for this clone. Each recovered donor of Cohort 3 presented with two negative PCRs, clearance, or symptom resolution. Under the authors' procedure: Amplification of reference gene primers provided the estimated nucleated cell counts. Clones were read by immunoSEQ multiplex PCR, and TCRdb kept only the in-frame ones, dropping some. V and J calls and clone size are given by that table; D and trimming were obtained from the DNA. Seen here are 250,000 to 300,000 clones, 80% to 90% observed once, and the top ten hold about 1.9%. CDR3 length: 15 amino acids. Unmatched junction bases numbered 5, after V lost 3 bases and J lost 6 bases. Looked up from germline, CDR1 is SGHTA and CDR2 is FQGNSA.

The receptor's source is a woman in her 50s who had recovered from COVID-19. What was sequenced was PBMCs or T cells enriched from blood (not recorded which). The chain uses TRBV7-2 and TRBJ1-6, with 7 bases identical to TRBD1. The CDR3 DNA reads TGTGCCAGCAGCTTTACAGCAGGGGGTAATTCACCCCTCCACTTT. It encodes CASSFTAGGNSPLHF. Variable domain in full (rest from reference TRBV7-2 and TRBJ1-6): GAGVSQSPSNKVTEKGKDVELRCDPISGHTALYWYRQSLGQGLEFLIYFQGNSAPDKSGLPSDRFSAERTGGSVSTLTIQRTQQEDSAVYLCASSFTAGGNSPLHFGNGTRLTVT.